The next 20 T cell receptor beta chains were all read from a single sample in a study of CD8 T cells in Susac syndrome. A quantity of about 0.5 to 1 ug RNA underwent reverse transcription using random hexamers. TCRdb recomputed calls from the immunoSEQ multiplex PCR reads with MiXCR, one row per CDR3 protein. The sample records about 190,000 distinct CDR3 sequences, 90% to 97% being singletons. Sequenced: CD4+ T cells from PBMCs. The receptors here all came from a human donor with Susac syndrome.

This clonotype was observed a single time. The rearrangement uses TRBV14 and TRBJ2-3; 7 bases agree with TRBD2. This CDR3 region has 12 residues. V was clipped by 4 bases and J by 9 bases; unmatched bases: 4. Germline V gives CDR1 SGHDN, CDR2 FVKESK. The CDR3 here is CASSPGLQTQYF. In DNA, the CDR3 is TGTGCCAGCAGCCCGGGACTACAGACGCAGTATTTT.

The rearrangement links TRBV6-6 to TRBJ1-1; no clear D. Trimming cost V 7 bases and J 3 bases, with 12 bases left between them. This CDR3 contains 13 residues. Germline V CDR1 and CDR2: MNHNY, SVGAGI (reference sequence). CDR3 DNA: TGTGCCAGCACCTACGTCGGGGACACTGAAGCTTTCTTT. It encodes CASTYVGDTEAFF.

This clonotype was observed a single time. The J gene is TRBJ1-5, the V gene TRBV7-2; 8 bases line up with TRBD1. This CDR3 spans 16 amino acids. The V gene end was trimmed by 1 base and the J gene end by 7 bases; junction bases not matched to a gene: 9. The germline gives CDR1 SGHTA, CDR2 FQGNSA. The CDR3 loop is CASSLGAGGYGQPQHF. DNA of the CDR3: TGTGCCAGCAGCTTAGGTGCAGGGGGCTATGGGCAGCCCCAGCATTTT.

The chain uses TRBV12-3 or TRBV12-4 and TRBJ2-7; the D gene is possibly TRBD2 (6 bases). The CDR3 spans 15 residues. Trimming left V 3 bases short and J 4 bases short, with 16 bases between. CDR3 loop: CASSFRGTPSYEQYF. The CDR3 DNA follows: TGTGCCAGCAGTTTTCGCGGGACCCCGAGTTACGAGCAGTACTTC.

The chain employs TRBV20-1 and TRBJ1-5; D is possibly TRBD1 (5 bases). V was cut by 6 bases and J by 4 bases, with 31 bases left in between. Germline lookup yields CDR1 DFQATT and CDR2 SNEGSKA (reference sequence). This CDR3 spans 19 amino acids. In DNA, the CDR3 is TGCAGTGCGCAGTCCCTCCAGGGTTCCCAAGCCGGGCCAAATCAGCCCCAGCATTTT. Its protein is CSAQSLQGSQAGPNQPQHF.

A single count supports this clonotype. The rearrangement joins TRBV6-2 or TRBV6-3 to TRBJ1-1; D might be TRBD1 (5 bases). The CDR3 has 17 amino acids. CDR1 MNHEY and CDR2 SVGEGT come from the germline V gene. V lost 4 bases and J 0 bases, leaving 18 bases between the germline ends. The CDR3 here is CASSSGNSGLLNTEAFF. In DNA form, the CDR3 reads TGTGCCAGCAGTTCGGGGAATTCGGGACTCTTGAACACTGAAGCTTTCTTT.

The chain joins TRBV9 to TRBJ1-6; D might be TRBD1 (6 bases). V lost 0 bases and J lost 10, with 11 bases in between. There are 14 residues in the CDR3. Looked up from germline, CDR1 is SGDLS and CDR2 is YYNGEE. CDR3 residues: CASSVEAGVSPLHF. CDR3 nucleotides: TGTGCCAGCAGCGTAGAGGCAGGGGTGTCACCCCTCCACTTT.

CDR3 in DNA: TGCGCCAGCAGCCAAGTCGGGATCACTGAAGCTTTCTTT. Its translation: CASSQVGITEAFF. The rearrangement joins TRBV4-3 to TRBJ1-1; no firm D call. The CDR3 consists of 13 residues. Trimming pared 1 base from V and 4 bases from J, leaving 7 bases between. From germline, CDR1 is LGHNA and CDR2 YSLEER.

V and J are TRBV19 and TRBJ2-2; D is possibly TRBD2 (5 bases). Looked up from germline, CDR1 is LNHDA and CDR2 is SQIVND (reference sequence). The CDR3 is made up of 15 amino acids. Trimming removed 6 bases at V and 3 bases at J, with 14 bases between. The CDR3 nucleotides are TGTGCCAGTAGCGTCAGCGGAGTGGACACCGGGGAGCTGTTTTTT. Translated: CASSVSGVDTGELFF.

V is TRBV2 and J is TRBJ2-7, with D possibly being TRBD1 (6 bases). V gave up 0 bases and J gave up 4 bases, with 16 bases separating them. The CDR3 sequence is 16 residues long. Germline loops: CDR1 SNHLY, CDR2 FYNNEI. CDR3 amino acids: CASSEAPGQLNYEQYF. The CDR3 region has the DNA TGTGCCAGCAGTGAAGCGCCCGGACAGCTAAATTACGAGCAGTACTTC.

The rearrangement links TRBV2 to TRBJ2-3; TRBD2 aligns across 12 bases. After removal of 11 bases from V and 1 base from J, the junction contained 4 bases not matched to a gene. The CDR3 runs 14 residues. CDR1 and CDR2 (germline): SNHLY, FYNNEI. The CDR3 here is CARGLAGRTDTQYF. Written as DNA, the CDR3 is TGTGCCCGAGGACTAGCGGGACGCACAGATACGCAGTATTTT.

The chain has TRBV30 and TRBJ1-2; TRBD1 might be the D (5 bases). Trimming cost V 5 bases and J 5 bases, with 12 bases left between them. CDR1 is GTSNPN, CDR2 SVGIG, per germline (reference sequence). CDR3 length: 12 amino acids. The CDR3 DNA reads TGTGCCTGGGATGCAGGGAGGTATGGCTACACCTTC. Protein sequence: CAWDAGRYGYTF.

The chain carries TRBV10-3 and TRBJ1-6; D remains unclear. The V and J ends lost 3 bases and 14 bases respectively, with 14 bases between them. CDR3 size: 13 residues. Germline CDR1 is ENHRY and CDR2 is SYGVKD. The CDR3 DNA sequence: TGTGCCATCAGTGATGGAGTCCCCGCGGCCCTCCACTTT. It yields the protein CAISDGVPAALHF.

This sequence joins TRBV19 and TRBJ2-7; the D gene is possibly TRBD1 (6 bases). This CDR3 has 17 amino acids. The germline V gene has CDR1 LNHDA and CDR2 SQIVND (reference sequence). V lost 3 bases to trimming and J lost 0 bases, with 18 bases between them. CDR3 sequence (DNA): TGTGCCAGTAGTATCGAAGGGTCGCAGGGGAGCTCCTACGAGCAGTACTTC. Amino acids: CASSIEGSQGSSYEQYF.

This sequence joins TRBV6-5 and TRBJ2-5; perhaps TRBD1 as D (6 bases). Trimming took off 4 bases at V and 4 bases at J, with 19 bases between the two ends. This CDR3 spans 16 amino acids. CDR1 is MNHEY and CDR2 is SVGAGI in the germline V gene. The CDR3 loop reads CASSSKYNRDGETQYF. Written as DNA, the CDR3 is TGTGCCAGCAGTTCTAAGTACAACAGGGACGGAGAGACCCAGTACTTC.

The chain is built from TRBV30 and TRBJ1-6; D gene ambiguous. The CDR3 spans 13 residues. The V end lost 2 bases, the J end lost 7 bases, and 9 bases lay between the germline ends. The germline gives CDR1 GTSNPN, CDR2 SVGIG (reference sequence). For the CDR3, the DNA is TGTGCCTGGAGTAAGGCAGCAAATTCACCCCTCCACTTT. This sequence encodes CAWSKAANSPLHF.

The rearrangement uses TRBV25-1 and TRBJ2-2, with 10 bases identical to TRBD2. After removal of 2 bases from V and 4 bases from J, the junction contained 7 bases not matched to a gene. The CDR3 spans 17 residues. Germline CDR1 and CDR2: MGHDK and SYGVNS. This chain's CDR3 is CASSERGSGGTTGELFF. The CDR3 DNA reads as TGTGCCAGCAGTGAAAGGGGTAGCGGGGGGACCACCGGGGAGCTGTTTTTT.

The J gene is TRBJ2-5, the V gene TRBV4-3; D not certain. V lost 2 bases and J 5 bases, leaving 12 bases between the germline ends. There are 14 residues in the CDR3. Per the germline V gene, CDR1 is LGHNA and CDR2 is YSLEER. CDR3 bases: TGCGCCAGCAGCCAAACATCACTTAAGGAGACCCAGTACTTC. Translated: CASSQTSLKETQYF.

The rearrangement links TRBV5-5 to TRBJ1-1; D unclear. CDR1 and CDR2 (germline): SGHKS, YYEKEE (reference sequence). With 2 bases removed from V and 8 bases from J, the gap between germline ends came to 10 bases. This CDR3 has 12 residues. The CDR3, as DNA: TGTGCCAGCAGCTTCGGAGGAGCCGAAGCTTTCTTT. Protein sequence: CASSFGGAEAFF.

The chain links TRBV5-1 to TRBJ2-2; D may be TRBD2 (6 bases). Trimming cost V 4 bases and J 5 bases, with 12 bases left between them. This CDR3 is 14 amino acids long. Germline V gives CDR1 SGHRS, CDR2 YFSETQ. In DNA, the CDR3 is TGCGCCAGCAGCGCGGGACCCCCAACCGGGGAGCTGTTTTTT. This gives the protein CASSAGPPTGELFF. Full variable domain (outside the CDR3, taken from reference TRBV5-1 and TRBJ2-2): KAGVTQTPRYLIKTRGQQVTLSCSPISGHRSVSWYQQTPGQGLQFLFEYFSETQRNKGNFPGRFSGRQFSNSRSEMNVSTLELGDSALYLCASSAGPPTGELFFGEGSRLTVL.